This is a list of T cell receptor beta chains from one sample in a study of control samples from healthy donors and cancer patients. The assay was immunoSEQ multiplex PCR, and TCRdb's table has in-frame clones only and misses some. The sample carries 150,000 or so clones, approximately 96% recorded once. Source material: blood. These receptors came from a woman in her 40s in good health. Each CDR3 is given with its conserved first and last residue. A D gene is named only where the DNA matches it firmly. Clone size is shown for a subset of rows, as once, few, many or a class of expanded clone.

DNA: TGTGCCTGGGCAGGGGTCGGGTCCAATCAGCCCCAGCATTTT
CDR3: CAWAGVGSNQPQHF
V: TRBV30
size: few
J: TRBJ1-5
D: NA
length: 14

DNA: TGTGCCAGTAGTACTCTGGACAGGAACACTGAAGCTTTCTTT
CDR3: CASSTLDRNTEAFF
V: TRBV19
size: NA
J: TRBJ1-1
D: NA
length: 14

DNA: TGCGCCAGCAGCCAATCTATTGGGGGAGGTGGAAACACCATATATTTT
CDR3: CASSQSIGGGGNTIYF
V: TRBV4-3
size: NA
J: TRBJ1-3
D: NA
length: 16

DNA: TGTGCCAGCACCCCGGACAGGGTTGGCGAGCAGTACTTC
CDR3: CASTPDRVGEQYF
V: TRBV7-9
size: once
J: TRBJ2-7
D: TRBD1
length: 13

DNA: TGTGCCAGCAGCCTACGACCGGGACAGGGGTTCGAGCAGTACTTC
CDR3: CASSLRPGQGFEQYF
V: TRBV6-6
size: once
J: TRBJ2-7
D: TRBD1
length: 15

DNA: TGTGCCAGCAGCTTTGCGGGAGGCTTATACAATGAGCAGTTCTTC
CDR3: CASSFAGGLYNEQFF
V: TRBV5-4
size: NA
J: TRBJ2-1
D: TRBD2
length: 15

DNA: TGTGCCAGCAGCGCAGTTACTAACTATGGCTACACCTTC
CDR3: CASSAVTNYGYTF
V: TRBV7-9
size: NA
J: TRBJ1-2
D: NA
length: 13

DNA: TGTGCCAGCAGTTTACAGGGCAGCTCCGACTATGGCTACACCTTC
CDR3: CASSLQGSSDYGYTF
V: TRBV27
size: NA
J: TRBJ1-2
D: NA
length: 15

DNA: TGTGCCAGCACCCTGACTGGGACGAAAAAACTGTTTTTT
CDR3: CASTLTGTKKLFF
V: TRBV11-2
size: NA
J: TRBJ1-4
D: NA
length: 13

DNA: TGTGCCAGCAGTTTCGGGGCTGAAGCTTTCTTT
CDR3: CASSFGAEAFF
V: TRBV12-3/TRBV12-4
size: NA
J: TRBJ1-1
D: NA
length: 11

DNA: TGTGCCAGCAGCTCCAACGCCGGGATGTCCTACAATGAGCAGTTCTTC
CDR3: CASSSNAGMSYNEQFF
V: TRBV28
size: NA
J: TRBJ2-1
D: NA
length: 16

DNA: TGTGCCAGCAGTGGAACCGGGACAGGGGGCAATCAGCCCCAGCATTTT
CDR3: CASSGTGTGGNQPQHF
V: TRBV6-6
size: NA
J: TRBJ1-5
D: TRBD1
length: 16

DNA: TGCGCCAGCAGCTTGGAAGGGGGGAATGGAAAACTGTTTTTT
CDR3: CASSLEGGNGKLFF
V: TRBV5-1
size: once
J: TRBJ1-4
D: NA
length: 14

DNA: TGTGCCAGCAGCTTGGGCCAGGGGGACACAGATACGCAGTATTTT
CDR3: CASSLGQGDTDTQYF
V: TRBV5-5
size: NA
J: TRBJ2-3
D: TRBD1
length: 15

DNA: TGTGCCTGGAGTTCCGCTTTCTACTATGGCTACACCTTC
CDR3: CAWSSAFYYGYTF
V: TRBV30
size: NA
J: TRBJ1-2
D: NA
length: 13

DNA: TGTGCCAGCAGCTTGGGACAGGGAAAAATGAGAGAGACCCAGTACTTC
CDR3: CASSLGQGKMRETQYF
V: TRBV5-8
size: NA
J: TRBJ2-5
D: TRBD1
length: 16

DNA: TGTGCCACCAGTGGGGGCCAGGGGGAAAAACTGTTTTTT
CDR3: CATSGGQGEKLFF
V: TRBV24-1
size: NA
J: TRBJ1-4
D: NA
length: 13

DNA: TGCGCCAGCAGCGTGACAGGGTTCGACTATGGCTACACCTTC
CDR3: CASSVTGFDYGYTF
V: TRBV5-1
size: NA
J: TRBJ1-2
D: TRBD1
length: 14

DNA: TGTGCTAGCAGCACCGGACAGCCAGAAGACTATGGCTACACCTTC
CDR3: CASSTGQPEDYGYTF
V: TRBV7-7
size: NA
J: TRBJ1-2
D: NA
length: 15

DNA: TGCGCCAGCAGCGCGGGACAGGGGAACTACAATGAGCAGTTCTTC
CDR3: CASSAGQGNYNEQFF
V: TRBV5-1
size: once
J: TRBJ2-1
D: TRBD1
length: 15

DNA: TGTGCCAGCAGCTTAGTTCAGGGGGTGGATGGCTACACCTTC
CDR3: CASSLVQGVDGYTF
V: TRBV7-9
size: once
J: TRBJ1-2
D: TRBD1
length: 14

DNA: TGTGCCACCCTGGACAGAGACAACACTGAAGCTTTCTTT
CDR3: CATLDRDNTEAFF
V: TRBV19
size: NA
J: TRBJ1-1
D: NA
length: 13

DNA: TGTGCCAGCAGTCCGCGGGACCGCACCTACGAGCAGTACTTC
CDR3: CASSPRDRTYEQYF
V: TRBV27
size: NA
J: TRBJ2-7
D: NA
length: 14

DNA: TGTGCCAGCAGCCAAGATACGGGGCGTAGCACTGAAGCTTTCTTT
CDR3: CASSQDTGRSTEAFF
V: TRBV4-2
size: NA
J: TRBJ1-1
D: NA
length: 15

DNA: TGTGCCAGCAGCTTAGTGTGGAACACTGAAGCTTTCTTT
CDR3: CASSLVWNTEAFF
V: TRBV7-2
size: NA
J: TRBJ1-1
D: NA
length: 13

DNA: TGTGCCAGCAGCTTAAAGGGCCGACTAGAGCAGTTCTTC
CDR3: CASSLKGRLEQFF
V: TRBV7-2
size: NA
J: TRBJ2-1
D: NA
length: 13

DNA: TGTGCCAGCAGTGGGGGGGCTAGTCAGCCCCAGCATTTT
CDR3: CASSGGASQPQHF
V: TRBV7-9
size: NA
J: TRBJ1-5
D: NA
length: 13

DNA: TGTGCCAGCAGTTACTCAGTCCCGCCTGAAGCTTTCTTT
CDR3: CASSYSVPPEAFF
V: TRBV6-2/TRBV6-3
size: NA
J: TRBJ1-1
D: NA
length: 13

DNA: TGTGCCAGCAGCGTAGAGGCCCAGGGCCTGACCCAGCATTTT
CDR3: CASSVEAQGLTQHF
V: TRBV9
size: NA
J: TRBJ1-5
D: NA
length: 14

DNA: TGTGCCAGCAGCGTAGAGCCAGGGCAGCCCCAGCATTTT
CDR3: CASSVEPGQPQHF
V: TRBV9
size: once
J: TRBJ1-5
D: NA
length: 13

DNA: TGTGCCAGCAGCCTAGCGGGGGAATTCTACGAGCAGTACTTC
CDR3: CASSLAGEFYEQYF
V: TRBV3-1/TRBV3-2
size: NA
J: TRBJ2-7
D: TRBD2
length: 14

DNA: TGTGCCAGCAGTTTATCAGCCGTCGAGCAGTACTTC
CDR3: CASSLSAVEQYF
V: TRBV12-3/TRBV12-4
size: NA
J: TRBJ2-7
D: NA
length: 12

DNA: TGCGCCAGCAGCACAGGGGGCGTGGGTGTCACTGAAGCTTTCTTT
CDR3: CASSTGGVGVTEAFF
V: TRBV5-1
size: NA
J: TRBJ1-1
D: TRBD1
length: 15

DNA: TGTGCCAGTAGTATCCGGGGCACAACTAGCACAGATACGCAGTATTTT
CDR3: CASSIRGTTSTDTQYF
V: TRBV19
size: NA
J: TRBJ2-3
D: NA
length: 16

DNA: TGTGCCAGCAGTGCGACAGATAATTCACCCCTCCACTTT
CDR3: CASSATDNSPLHF
V: TRBV6-4
size: NA
J: TRBJ1-6
D: NA
length: 13

DNA: TGCGCCAGCCAACAGAGAAACACCGGGGAGCTGTTTTTT
CDR3: CASQQRNTGELFF
V: TRBV4-1
size: NA
J: TRBJ2-2
D: NA
length: 13

DNA: TGTGCCAGCAGCTTAGCGGGACAGGGAAGCTTCTACGAGCAGTACTTC
CDR3: CASSLAGQGSFYEQYF
V: TRBV7-6
size: NA
J: TRBJ2-7
D: TRBD1
length: 16

DNA: TGTGCCAGCAGCTTAGACCGGACCGGGGAGCTGTTTTTT
CDR3: CASSLDRTGELFF
V: TRBV7-7
size: NA
J: TRBJ2-2
D: NA
length: 13

DNA: TGTGCCAGCAGCGGGGCAGGGGCCTCTTACGAGCAGTACTTC
CDR3: CASSGAGASYEQYF
V: TRBV7-9
size: once
J: TRBJ2-7
D: NA
length: 14

DNA: TGCGCCAGCAGCCGGGCGGGTTCAAACAGGGGGCCGGGGGGTGGCTACACCTTC
CDR3: CASSRAGSNRGPGGGYTF
V: TRBV4-1
size: NA
J: TRBJ1-2
D: TRBD1
length: 18

DNA: TGTGCCAGCAGCTCCCAGGGGGTCGAGACCCAGTACTTC
CDR3: CASSSQGVETQYF
V: TRBV7-9
size: NA
J: TRBJ2-5
D: TRBD1
length: 13

DNA: TGTGCCAGCAGCTTCGGGTCTAATAATTCACCCCTCCACTTT
CDR3: CASSFGSNNSPLHF
V: TRBV7-2
size: NA
J: TRBJ1-6
D: NA
length: 14

DNA: TGTGCCAGCAGCCAAAGGACAGGGATTCGCATGAACACTGAAGCTTTCTTT
CDR3: CASSQRTGIRMNTEAFF
V: TRBV14
size: once
J: TRBJ1-1
D: TRBD1
length: 17

DNA: TGTGCCAGTAGTTCCTCAGGGGGCGCGGGCACCGGGGAGCTGTTTTTT
CDR3: CASSSSGGAGTGELFF
V: TRBV19
size: NA
J: TRBJ2-2
D: TRBD1
length: 16

DNA: TGTGCCAGCAGTTTAACGGAGAATAGCAATCAGCCCCAGCATTTT
CDR3: CASSLTENSNQPQHF
V: TRBV27
size: NA
J: TRBJ1-5
D: NA
length: 15

DNA: TGCGCCAGCAGCCTGACGACAGGGCGAAATCAGCCCCAGCATTTT
CDR3: CASSLTTGRNQPQHF
V: TRBV4-3
size: NA
J: TRBJ1-5
D: TRBD1
length: 15

DNA: TGTGCCAGCAGTGAGCCCCTACACTCCTACAATGAGCAGTTCTTC
CDR3: CASSEPLHSYNEQFF
V: TRBV2
size: NA
J: TRBJ2-1
D: NA
length: 15

DNA: TGTGCCAGCAGTTACTCCCCACAGGCCTCCTACGAGCAGTACTTC
CDR3: CASSYSPQASYEQYF
V: TRBV6-6
size: NA
J: TRBJ2-7
D: NA
length: 15

DNA: TGTGCCAGCAGCTTGGGGAAGGAGACCTATGGCTACACCTTC
CDR3: CASSLGKETYGYTF
V: TRBV5-6
size: NA
J: TRBJ1-2
D: NA
length: 14

DNA: TGCGCCAGCAGCGCGGAGGCGGGACTATTAACCGGGGAGCTGTTTTTT
CDR3: CASSAEAGLLTGELFF
V: TRBV5-1
size: NA
J: TRBJ2-2
D: TRBD2
length: 16

DNA: TGCGCCAGCAGCTTCCGACACTTGACTGGTGAAAAACTGTTTTTT
CDR3: CASSFRHLTGEKLFF
V: TRBV4-1
size: NA
J: TRBJ1-4
D: NA
length: 15

DNA: TGTGCCAGCAGCACCACGAAGGGGATTAGCAATGAGCAGTTCTTC
CDR3: CASSTTKGISNEQFF
V: TRBV7-9
size: NA
J: TRBJ2-1
D: NA
length: 15

DNA: TGCGCCAGCAGCTTGGTAATTGCGGGAACTAAAAACATTCAGTACTTC
CDR3: CASSLVIAGTKNIQYF
V: TRBV5-1
size: NA
J: TRBJ2-4
D: NA
length: 16

DNA: TGCGCCAGCAGCCAAGCCGACAGGGAAGGCGGCGGCTACACCTTC
CDR3: CASSQADREGGGYTF
V: TRBV4-3
size: NA
J: TRBJ1-2
D: TRBD1
length: 15

DNA: TGCGCCAGCAGCTCCGGGATCACAGATACGCAGTATTTT
CDR3: CASSSGITDTQYF
V: TRBV5-1
size: NA
J: TRBJ2-3
D: NA
length: 13

DNA: TGTGCCTGGAGTCAAGGGATCCTGCACTATGGCTACACCTTC
CDR3: CAWSQGILHYGYTF
V: TRBV30
size: NA
J: TRBJ1-2
D: NA
length: 14

DNA: TGTGCCAGCAGGAGTACAGGGAGGGACATTCAGTACTTC
CDR3: CASRSTGRDIQYF
V: TRBV2
size: NA
J: TRBJ2-4
D: NA
length: 13

DNA: TGTGCCAGCAGTGAAGTAATTTTTGATCACGGGACCCAGTACTTC
CDR3: CASSEVIFDHGTQYF
V: TRBV6-1
size: NA
J: TRBJ2-5
D: NA
length: 15

DNA: TGTGCCAGCAGCGTAGGGGCAGGGGCGGGCCAAGAGACCCAGTACTTC
CDR3: CASSVGAGAGQETQYF
V: TRBV9
size: NA
J: TRBJ2-5
D: NA
length: 16

DNA: TGCGCCAGCAGCTTGATGGGGTCCCTTATGAACACTGAAGCTTTCTTT
CDR3: CASSLMGSLMNTEAFF
V: TRBV5-1
size: once
J: TRBJ1-1
D: NA
length: 16